Detailed here is one T cell receptor (beta chain). It lacks a known antigen. No much larger clone is present one base from it, and per-base qualities are unavailable. V and J lose 5 bases and 0 bases, and a span of 6 bases separates them. The CDR3 has 13 amino acids, counting the end cysteine and phenylalanine. Only the CDR3 DNA stays, 39 bases, in frame from base 1. The germline V gene gives CDR1 as SGHTA and CDR2 as FQGTGA. The immunoSEQ Assay was used to sequence TCR beta CDR3 regions from DNA. Per the source publication's procedure: T cell density was computed as TCR beta template counts normalized to usable DNA estimated by amplifying housekeeping genes. Richness was estimated with the preseqR package, extrapolating to 400,000 templates for PBMC samples and 120,000 templates for tissue samples. Clonality was calculated as one minus Pielou's evenness. Tissue-enriched TCRs were identified by differential abundance testing using productive amino-acid clonotypes, minimum total count 5 and alpha 0.1. The Jaccard Index and the Morisita Overlap Index were used to measure how much the repertoires overlapped between compartments. GLIPH grouped TCR beta CDR3s together with public tetramer-defined viral CDR3s, and a viral motif had to include at least three viral sequences and also show V-gene enrichment. The table was pulled from immuneACCESS by TCRdb, which kept in-frame rearrangements only. Such tables lose some clones; where checked, under half of the loss comes from unresolved V genes, and the rest has no known cause. V, J and clone size derive from that table, while D and trimming were established from the DNA sequence. Recorded for this sample are about 25,000 clones; 92% of them occurred a single time. The ten top clones hold roughly 2.8% of the sample.

At diagnosis, peripheral blood, uninvolved tumor-adjacent lung and tumor were collected and stored as a combination of fresh-frozen and FFPE material. For TCR repertoire profiling, the blood samples were analyzed as peripheral blood mononuclear cells. This specimen comes from a study of T cells in localized non-small cell lung cancer (dated by TCRdb to 2019 to 2021). Study-wide context: The study analyzed T cell repertoires of a few hundred early-stage NSCLC patients, comparing tumors and uninvolved tumor-adjacent lungs. The cohort consisted of 236 treatment-naive NSCLC patients whose localized lung tumors had been resected. NSCLC patients had a mean age of around 61 years, and 120 to 150 were male and 107 female. Overall study results and their limits: Because multi-region tumor sequencing was not performed, intratumor heterogeneity could not be ruled out. Of the top 100 tumor clones, a median of approximately 60 were detected in paired uninvolved adjacent lung; about 26 were also among that lung's top 100. Longer overall survival was associated with higher T cell density in blood, whereas shorter survival was associated with higher clonality in adjacent lung. Uninvolved tumor-adjacent lung showed the highest T cell clonality, higher than tumor, which suggests more focused antigenic responses in the uninvolved tumor-adjacent lung. Because the study design was exploratory, TCR variables were selected using unadjusted p-values without false-discovery rate correction.

This receptor was identified in a woman between 35 and 75 years old with stage I lung adenocarcinoma. Specimen: peripheral blood, collected before any cancer treatment. The V and J segments used are TRBV7-3 and TRBJ2-3, with the D segment identity uncertain. The DNA is TGTGCCAGCAGCGTAGGGAGCACAGATACGCAGTATTTT. It translates to CASSVGSTDTQYF.